The present T cell receptor (beta chain) was sequenced within a study of T cells in Graves' hyperthyroidism and ophthalmopathy. This CDR3 is 15 amino acids long. CDR1 SGDLS and CDR2 YYNGEE come from the germline V gene. After removal of 1 base from V and 5 bases from J, the junction contained 5 bases not matched to a gene. Amplified TCR beta CDR3 regions came from RNA transcripts. The TCR CDR3 was amplified in a first-round RT-PCR using the HTBI primer set. TCRdb itself ran the multiplex PCR reads through MiXCR, one entry per CDR3 protein. The sample lists hundreds of thousands of distinct CDR3 sequences, just under 20% occurring once.

The clonotype was recovered from a man aged 40-49 years with Graves' ophthalmopathy. The chain joins TRBV9 to TRBJ2-1, with 8 bases fitting TRBD2. The sample taken for sequencing was blood. This chain's CDR3 is CASSVRGGLNNEQFF. Here the CDR3 DNA reads TGTGCCAGCAGCGTACGGGGGGGGCTAAACAATGAGCAGTTCTTC.